The text below deals with one TCR beta chain. The method was immunoSEQ multiplex PCR; TCRdb's version includes in-frame clones alone and lacks a portion of them. Found here are about 78,000 clones, roughly 86% of them singletons; the top ten hold 2.8%. This sample was included in a study of T cells in localized non-small cell lung cancer. The CDR3 is 15 amino acids. J gave up 5 bases and V 7 bases, and 10 bases lay outside the gene matches. The V gene's germline CDR1 is SNHLY and CDR2 FYNNEI. The material was peripheral blood, obtained before any cancer treatment. The gene calls are TRBV2 and TRBJ2-2; 7 bases match TRBD2. This clonotype was obtained from a man aged 40 to 69 with stage I lung adenocarcinoma. The CDR3 loop reads CASKKASGGTGELFF. The CDR3 coding sequence is TGTGCCAGCAAGAAGGCTAGCGGAGGTACCGGGGAGCTGTTTTTT. Looking up the rest from reference TRBV2 and TRBJ2-2 gives the full variable domain: EPEVTQTPSHQVTQMGQEVILRCVPISNHLYFYWYRQILGQKVEFLVSFYNNEISEKSEIFDDQFSVERPDGSNFTLKIRSTKLEDSAMYFCASKKASGGTGELFFGEGSRLTVL.